This TCR beta chain came from a study of blood T cell repertoires in COVID-19. For the study at large: COVID-19 samples from acute and convalescent phases originated in the United States, Italy and Spain. PBMCs, B-cell-depleted T cells, or T cells were the source of the cDNA or gDNA that made up the material.

The V and J ends lost 0 bases and 5 bases, in that order; junction bases with no gene match: 13. Per the germline V gene, CDR1 is MNHEY and CDR2 is SVGEGT. The CDR3 has 18 residues. The protocol was immunoSEQ multiplex PCR, while the TCRdb copy is restricted to in-frame clones and leaves out a portion. In the table there are about 160,000 clones, around 83% of which are singletons. This chain links TRBV6-2 or TRBV6-3 with TRBJ2-5; 9 nucleotides agree with TRBD2. The receptor was isolated from a woman aged 45-65 years with COVID-19, enrolled during active disease. The sample was peripheral blood. This CDR3 is CASSYSRGAGGPGETQYF. The CDR3 DNA reads TGTGCCAGCAGTTACTCGAGGGGAGCGGGGGGTCCTGGGGAGACCCAGTACTTC.